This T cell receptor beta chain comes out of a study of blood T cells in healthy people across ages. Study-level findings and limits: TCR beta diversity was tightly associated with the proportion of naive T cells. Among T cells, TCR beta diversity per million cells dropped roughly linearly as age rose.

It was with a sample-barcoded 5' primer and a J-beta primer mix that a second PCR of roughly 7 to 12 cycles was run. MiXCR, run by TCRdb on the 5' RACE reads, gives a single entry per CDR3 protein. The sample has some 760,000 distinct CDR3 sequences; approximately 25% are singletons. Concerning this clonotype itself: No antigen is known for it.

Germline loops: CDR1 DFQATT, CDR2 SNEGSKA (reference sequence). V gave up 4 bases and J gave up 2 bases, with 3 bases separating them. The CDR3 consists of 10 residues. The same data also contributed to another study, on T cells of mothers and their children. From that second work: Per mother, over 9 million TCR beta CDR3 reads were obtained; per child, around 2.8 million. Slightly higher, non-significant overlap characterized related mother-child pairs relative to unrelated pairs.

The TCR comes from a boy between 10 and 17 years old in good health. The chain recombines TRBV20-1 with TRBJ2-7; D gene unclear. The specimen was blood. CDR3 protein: CSATTYEQYF. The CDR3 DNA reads TGCAGTGCTACCACCTACGAGCAGTACTTC.